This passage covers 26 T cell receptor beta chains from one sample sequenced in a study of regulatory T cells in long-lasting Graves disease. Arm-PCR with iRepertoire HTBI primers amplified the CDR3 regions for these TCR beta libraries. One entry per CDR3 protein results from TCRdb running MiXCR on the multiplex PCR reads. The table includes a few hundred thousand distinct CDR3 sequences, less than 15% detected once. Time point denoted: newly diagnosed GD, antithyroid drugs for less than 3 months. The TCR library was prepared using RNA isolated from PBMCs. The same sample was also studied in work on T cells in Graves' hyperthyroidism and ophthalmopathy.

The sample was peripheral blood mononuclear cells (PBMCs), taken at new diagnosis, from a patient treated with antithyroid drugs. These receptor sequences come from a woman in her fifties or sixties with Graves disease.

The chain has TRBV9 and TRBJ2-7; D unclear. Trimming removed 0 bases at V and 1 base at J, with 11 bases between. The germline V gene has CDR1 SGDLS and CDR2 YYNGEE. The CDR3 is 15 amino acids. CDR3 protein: CASSVGDSRSYEQYF. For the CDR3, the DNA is TGTGCCAGCAGCGTAGGTGATTCAAGGTCCTACGAGCAGTACTTC.

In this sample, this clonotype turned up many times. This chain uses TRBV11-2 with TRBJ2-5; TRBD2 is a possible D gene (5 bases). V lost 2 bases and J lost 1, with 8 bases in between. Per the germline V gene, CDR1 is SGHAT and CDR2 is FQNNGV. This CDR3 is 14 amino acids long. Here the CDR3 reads CASSLRGPQETQYF. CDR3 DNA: TGTGCCAGCAGCTTACGAGGGCCCCAAGAGACCCAGTACTTC.

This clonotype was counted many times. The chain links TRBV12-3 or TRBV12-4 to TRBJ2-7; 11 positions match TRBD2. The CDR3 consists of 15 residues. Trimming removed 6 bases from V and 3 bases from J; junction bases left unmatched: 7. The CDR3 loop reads CASSPLAGGNYEQYF. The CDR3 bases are TGTGCCAGCAGCCCGCTAGCGGGAGGTAACTACGAGCAGTACTTC.

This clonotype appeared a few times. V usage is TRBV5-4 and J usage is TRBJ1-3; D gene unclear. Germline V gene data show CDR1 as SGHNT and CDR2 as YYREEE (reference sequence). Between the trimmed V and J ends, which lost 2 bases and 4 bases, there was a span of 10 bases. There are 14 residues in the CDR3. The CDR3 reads CASSFGGSGNTIYF. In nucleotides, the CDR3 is TGTGCCAGCAGCTTCGGCGGGTCGGGAAACACCATATATTTT.

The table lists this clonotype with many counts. The CDR3 sequence: CSASKRQLENTEAFF. CDR3 sequence (DNA): TGCAGTGCTAGTAAGCGGCAATTGGAGAACACTGAAGCTTTCTTT. V usage is TRBV20-1 and J usage is TRBJ1-1; D ambiguous. Trimming shortened V by 3 bases and J by 1 base, and 15 bases separated the two germline ends. Germline loops: CDR1 DFQATT, CDR2 SNEGSKA (reference sequence). This CDR3 contains 15 residues.

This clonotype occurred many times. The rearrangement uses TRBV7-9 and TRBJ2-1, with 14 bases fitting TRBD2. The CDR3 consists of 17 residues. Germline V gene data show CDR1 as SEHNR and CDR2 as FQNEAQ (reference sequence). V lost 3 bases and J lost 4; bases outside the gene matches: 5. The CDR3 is CASSFQGLAGDYNEQFF. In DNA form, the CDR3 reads TGTGCCAGCAGCTTCCAGGGACTAGCGGGAGATTACAATGAGCAGTTCTTC. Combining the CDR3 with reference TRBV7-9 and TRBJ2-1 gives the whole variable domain DTGVSQNPRHKITKRGQNVTFRCDPISEHNRLYWYRQTLGQGPEFLTYFQNEAQLEKSRLLSDRFSAERPKGSFSTLEIQRTEQGDSAMYLCASSFQGLAGDYNEQFFGPGTRLTVL.

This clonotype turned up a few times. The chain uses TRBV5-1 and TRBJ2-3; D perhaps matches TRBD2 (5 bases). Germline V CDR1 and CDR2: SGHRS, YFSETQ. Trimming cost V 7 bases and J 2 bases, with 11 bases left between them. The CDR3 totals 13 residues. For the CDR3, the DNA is TGCGCCAGCGCCCAGACTAACACAGATACGCAGTATTTT. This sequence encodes CASAQTNTDTQYF.

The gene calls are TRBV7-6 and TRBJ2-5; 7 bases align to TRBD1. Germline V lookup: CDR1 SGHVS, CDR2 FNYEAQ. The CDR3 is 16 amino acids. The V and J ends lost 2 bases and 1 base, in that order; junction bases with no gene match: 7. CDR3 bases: TGTGCCAGCAGCTTATTTCGTCGGACAGGCCAAGAGACCCAGTACTTC. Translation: CASSLFRRTGQETQYF. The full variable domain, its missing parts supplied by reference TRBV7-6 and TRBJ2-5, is GAGVSQSPRYKVTKRGQDVALRCDPISGHVSLYWYRQALGQGPEFLTYFNYEAQQDKSGLPNDRFSAERPEGSISTLTIQRTEQRDSAMYRCASSLFRRTGQETQYFGPGTRLLVL.

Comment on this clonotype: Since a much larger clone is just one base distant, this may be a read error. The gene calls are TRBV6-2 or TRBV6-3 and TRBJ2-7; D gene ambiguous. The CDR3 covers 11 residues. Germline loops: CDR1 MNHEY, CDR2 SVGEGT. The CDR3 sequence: CASSEVYERYF. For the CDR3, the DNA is TGTGCCAGCAGTGAAGTCTACGAGCGGTACTTC.

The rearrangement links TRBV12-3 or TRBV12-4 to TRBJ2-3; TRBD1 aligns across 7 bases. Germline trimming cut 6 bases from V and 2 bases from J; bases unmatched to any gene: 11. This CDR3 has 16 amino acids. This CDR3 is CASSPVDRYYTDTQYF. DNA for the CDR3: TGTGCCAGCAGCCCGGTGGACAGGTATTACACAGATACGCAGTATTTT.

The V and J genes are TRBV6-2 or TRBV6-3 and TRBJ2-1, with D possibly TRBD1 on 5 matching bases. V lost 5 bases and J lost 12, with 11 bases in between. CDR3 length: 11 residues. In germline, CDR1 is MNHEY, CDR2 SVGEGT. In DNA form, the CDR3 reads TGTGCCAGCAGTGGCCAGGGCTGGCAGTTCTTC. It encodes CASSGQGWQFF.

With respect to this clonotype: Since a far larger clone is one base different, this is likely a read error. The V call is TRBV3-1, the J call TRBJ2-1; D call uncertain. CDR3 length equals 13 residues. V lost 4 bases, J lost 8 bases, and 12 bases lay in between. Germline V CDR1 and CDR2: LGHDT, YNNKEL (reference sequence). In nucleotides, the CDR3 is TGTGCCAGCAGCCTCCGCGGTGGGTATGAGCAGTTCTTC. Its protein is CASSLRGGYEQFF.

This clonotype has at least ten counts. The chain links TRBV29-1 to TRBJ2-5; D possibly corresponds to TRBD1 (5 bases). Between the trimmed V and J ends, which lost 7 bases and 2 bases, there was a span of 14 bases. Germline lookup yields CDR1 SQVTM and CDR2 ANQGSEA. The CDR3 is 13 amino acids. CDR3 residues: CSADSDRQETQYF. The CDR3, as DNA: TGCAGCGCTGACAGTGATCGGCAAGAGACCCAGTACTTC.

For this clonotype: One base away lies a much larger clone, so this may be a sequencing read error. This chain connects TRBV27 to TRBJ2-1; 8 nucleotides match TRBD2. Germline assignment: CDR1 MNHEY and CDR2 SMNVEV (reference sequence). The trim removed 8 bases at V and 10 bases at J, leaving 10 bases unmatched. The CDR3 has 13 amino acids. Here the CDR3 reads CASRSGGSYEQFF. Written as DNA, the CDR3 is TGTGCCAGCCGCTCGGGGGGGTCCTACGAGCAGTTCTTC.

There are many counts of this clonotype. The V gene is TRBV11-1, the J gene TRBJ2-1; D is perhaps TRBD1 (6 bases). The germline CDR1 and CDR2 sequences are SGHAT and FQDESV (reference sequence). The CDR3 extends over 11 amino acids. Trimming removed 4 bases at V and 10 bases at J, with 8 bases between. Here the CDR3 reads CASSYREEQFF. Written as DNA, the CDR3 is TGTGCCAGCAGCTACAGGGAGGAGCAGTTCTTC.

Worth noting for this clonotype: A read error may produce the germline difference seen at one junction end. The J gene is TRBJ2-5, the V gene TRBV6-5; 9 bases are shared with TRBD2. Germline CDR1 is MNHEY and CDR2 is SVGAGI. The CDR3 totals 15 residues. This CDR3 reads CASSYAGGIQETRYF. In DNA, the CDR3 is TGTGCCAGCAGTTACGCGGGGGGGATCCAAGAGACCCGGTACTTC.

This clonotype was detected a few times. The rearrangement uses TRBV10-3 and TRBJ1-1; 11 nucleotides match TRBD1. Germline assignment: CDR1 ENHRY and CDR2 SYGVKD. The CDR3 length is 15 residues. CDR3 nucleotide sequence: TGTTCCGCAGGGACAGGGGGTTTTGGGGACACTGAAGCTTTCTTT. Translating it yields CSAGTGGFGDTEAFF.

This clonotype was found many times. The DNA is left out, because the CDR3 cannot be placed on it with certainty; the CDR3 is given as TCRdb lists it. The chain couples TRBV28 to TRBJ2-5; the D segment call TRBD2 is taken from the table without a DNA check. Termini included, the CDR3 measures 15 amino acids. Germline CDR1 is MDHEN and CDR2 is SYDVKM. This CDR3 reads CASSSSTSPQETQYF.

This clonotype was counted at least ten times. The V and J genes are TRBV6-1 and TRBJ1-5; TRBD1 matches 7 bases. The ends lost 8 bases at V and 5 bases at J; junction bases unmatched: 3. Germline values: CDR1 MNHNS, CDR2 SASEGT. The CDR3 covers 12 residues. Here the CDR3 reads CASGDSYQPQHF. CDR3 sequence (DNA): TGTGCCAGCGGGGACAGTTATCAGCCCCAGCATTTT.

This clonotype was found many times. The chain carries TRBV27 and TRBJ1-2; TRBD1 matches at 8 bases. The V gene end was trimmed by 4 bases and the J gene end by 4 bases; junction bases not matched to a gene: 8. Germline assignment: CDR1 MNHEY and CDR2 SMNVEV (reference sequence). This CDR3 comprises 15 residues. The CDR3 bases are TGTGCCAGCAGTTCCACAGGGGGAGTAATCTATGGCTACACCTTC. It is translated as CASSSTGGVIYGYTF.

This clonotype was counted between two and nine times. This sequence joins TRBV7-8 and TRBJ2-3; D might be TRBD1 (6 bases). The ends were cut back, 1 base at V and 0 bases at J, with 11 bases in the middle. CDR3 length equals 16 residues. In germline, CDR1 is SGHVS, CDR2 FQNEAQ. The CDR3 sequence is CASSLVQGLSTDTQYF. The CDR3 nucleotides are TGTGCCAGCAGCTTAGTACAGGGCCTTAGCACAGATACGCAGTATTTT.

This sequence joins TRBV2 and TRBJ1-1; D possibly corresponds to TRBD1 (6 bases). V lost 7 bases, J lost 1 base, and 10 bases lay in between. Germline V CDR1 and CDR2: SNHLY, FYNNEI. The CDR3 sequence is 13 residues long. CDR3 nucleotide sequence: TGTGCCAGCATGGCACAGGGGAACACTGAAGCTTTCTTT. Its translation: CASMAQGNTEAFF.

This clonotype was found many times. CDR3 bases: TGCAGCGTCTCTCCTACCAGTTCGGAGACCCAGTACTTC. Amino acid sequence: CSVSPTSSETQYF. V usage is TRBV29-1 and J usage is TRBJ2-5; D call uncertain. V dropped 6 bases and J dropped 5 bases, with 16 bases sitting between them. Germline CDR1 is SQVTM and CDR2 is ANQGSEA. The CDR3 is 13 residues long.

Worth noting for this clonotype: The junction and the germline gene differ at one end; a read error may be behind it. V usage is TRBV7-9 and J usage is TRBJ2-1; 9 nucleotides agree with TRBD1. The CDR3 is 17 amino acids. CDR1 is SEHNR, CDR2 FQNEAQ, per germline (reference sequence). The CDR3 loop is CACSLVWGQGPYNEQFF. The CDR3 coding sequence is TGTGCCTGCAGCTTAGTTTGGGGACAGGGCCCCTACAATGAGCAGTTCTTC. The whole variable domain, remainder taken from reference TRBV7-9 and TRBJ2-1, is DTGVSQNPRHKITKRGQNVTFRCDPISEHNRLYWYRQTLGQGPEFLTYFQNEAQLEKSRLLSDRFSAERPKGSFSTLEIQRTEQGDSAMYLCACSLVWGQGPYNEQFFGPGTRLTVL.

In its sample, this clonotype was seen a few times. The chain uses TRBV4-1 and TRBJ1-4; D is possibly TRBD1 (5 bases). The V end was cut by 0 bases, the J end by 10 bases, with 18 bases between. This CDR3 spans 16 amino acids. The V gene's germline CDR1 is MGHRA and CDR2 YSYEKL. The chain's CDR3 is CASSQEIGTARRKLFF. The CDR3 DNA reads TGCGCCAGCAGCCAAGAAATTGGGACGGCCCGTCGAAAACTGTTTTTT.

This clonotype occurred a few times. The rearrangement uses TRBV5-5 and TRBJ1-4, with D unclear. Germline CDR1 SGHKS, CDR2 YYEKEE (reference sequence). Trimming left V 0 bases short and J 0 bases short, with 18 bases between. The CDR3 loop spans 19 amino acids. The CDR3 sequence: CASSLVPWKGSATNEKLFF. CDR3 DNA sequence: TGTGCCAGCAGCTTGGTGCCTTGGAAGGGATCTGCAACTAATGAAAAACTGTTTTTT.